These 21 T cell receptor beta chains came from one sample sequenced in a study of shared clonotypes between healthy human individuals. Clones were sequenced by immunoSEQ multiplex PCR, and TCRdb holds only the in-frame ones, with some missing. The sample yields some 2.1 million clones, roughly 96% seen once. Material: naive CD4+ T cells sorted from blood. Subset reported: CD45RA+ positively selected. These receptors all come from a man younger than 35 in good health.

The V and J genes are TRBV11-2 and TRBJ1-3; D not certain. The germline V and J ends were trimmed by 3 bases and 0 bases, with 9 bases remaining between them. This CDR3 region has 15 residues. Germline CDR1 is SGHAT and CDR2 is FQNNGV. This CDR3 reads CASSLGSPSGNTIYF. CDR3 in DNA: TGTGCCAGCAGCTTGGGCAGCCCCTCTGGAAACACCATATATTTT.

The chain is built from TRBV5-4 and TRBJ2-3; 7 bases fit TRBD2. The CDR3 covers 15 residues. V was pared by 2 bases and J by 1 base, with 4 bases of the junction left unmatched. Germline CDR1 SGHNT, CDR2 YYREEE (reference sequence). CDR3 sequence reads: CASSLEGGGTDTQYF. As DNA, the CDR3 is TGTGCCAGCAGCTTAGAGGGAGGGGGCACAGATACGCAGTATTTT. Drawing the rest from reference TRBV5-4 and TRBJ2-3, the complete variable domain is ETGVTQSPTHLIKTRGQQVTLRCSSQSGHNTVSWYQQALGQGPQFIFQYYREEENGRGNFPPRFSGLQFPNYSSELNVNALELDDSALYLCASSLEGGGTDTQYFGPGTRLTVL.

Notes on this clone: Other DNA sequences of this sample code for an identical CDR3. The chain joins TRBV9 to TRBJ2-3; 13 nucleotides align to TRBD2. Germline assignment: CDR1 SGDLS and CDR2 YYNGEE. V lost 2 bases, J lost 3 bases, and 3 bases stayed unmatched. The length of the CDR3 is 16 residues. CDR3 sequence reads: CASSVGTSGTTDTQYF. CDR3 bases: TGTGCCAGCAGCGTGGGGACTAGCGGGACGACAGATACGCAGTATTTT. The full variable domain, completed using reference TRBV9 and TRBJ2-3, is DSGVTQTPKHLITATGQRVTLRCSPRSGDLSVYWYQQSLDQGLQFLIQYYNGEERAKGNILERFSAQQFPDLHSELNLSSLELGDSALYFCASSVGTSGTTDTQYFGPGTRLTVL.

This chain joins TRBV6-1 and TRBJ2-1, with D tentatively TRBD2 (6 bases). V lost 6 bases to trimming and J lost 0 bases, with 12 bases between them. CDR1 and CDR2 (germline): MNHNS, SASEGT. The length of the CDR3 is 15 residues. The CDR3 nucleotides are TGTGCCAGCAGGGCTAGCGATAGCTCCTACAATGAGCAGTTCTTC. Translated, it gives CASRASDSSYNEQFF.

The chain's CDR3 is CASSEAPGYNSPLHF. The CDR3 region has the DNA TGTGCCAGCAGTGAGGCACCGGGTTATAATTCACCCCTCCACTTT. The chain couples TRBV25-1 to TRBJ1-6; D is undetermined. Germline V gene lookup returns CDR1 MGHDK and CDR2 SYGVNS. The CDR3 totals 15 residues. Trimming shortened V by 3 bases and J by 4 bases, and 10 bases separated the two germline ends.

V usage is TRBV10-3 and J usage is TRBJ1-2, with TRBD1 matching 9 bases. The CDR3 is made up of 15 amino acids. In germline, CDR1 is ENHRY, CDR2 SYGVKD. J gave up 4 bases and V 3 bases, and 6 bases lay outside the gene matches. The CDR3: CAISDGTGYPYGYTF. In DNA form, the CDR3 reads TGTGCCATCAGTGACGGGACAGGGTACCCCTATGGCTACACCTTC.

CDR3 region: CASSLTDRGSLEKLFF. CDR3 coding DNA: TGTGCCAGCAGTCTCACCGACAGGGGATCCTTAGAAAAACTGTTTTTT. The chain combines TRBV28 with TRBJ1-4; TRBD1 matches 8 bases. The length of the CDR3 is 16 residues. Germline V gene lookup returns CDR1 MDHEN and CDR2 SYDVKM. J was trimmed by 8 bases and V by 5 bases; bases with no gene match: 13.

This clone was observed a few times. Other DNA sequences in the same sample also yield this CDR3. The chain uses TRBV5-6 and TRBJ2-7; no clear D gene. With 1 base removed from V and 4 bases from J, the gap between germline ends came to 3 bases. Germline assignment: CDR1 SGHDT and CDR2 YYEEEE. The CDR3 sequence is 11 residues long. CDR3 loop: CASSLRYEQYF. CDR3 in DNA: TGTGCCAGCAGCTTGCGATACGAGCAGTACTTC.

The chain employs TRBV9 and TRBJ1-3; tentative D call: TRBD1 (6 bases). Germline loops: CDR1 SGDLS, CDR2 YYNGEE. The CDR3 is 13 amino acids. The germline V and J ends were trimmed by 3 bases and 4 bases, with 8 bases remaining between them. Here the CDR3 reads CASSEGTGNTIYF. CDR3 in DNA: TGTGCCAGCAGCGAGGGGACAGGAAACACCATATATTTT.

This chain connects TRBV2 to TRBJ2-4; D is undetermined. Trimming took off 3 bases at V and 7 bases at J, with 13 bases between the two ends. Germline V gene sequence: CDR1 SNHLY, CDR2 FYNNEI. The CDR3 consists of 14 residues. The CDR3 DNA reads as TGTGCCAGCAGTGAGTTTCCAGTTCGGAACATTCAGTACTTC. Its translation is CASSEFPVRNIQYF.

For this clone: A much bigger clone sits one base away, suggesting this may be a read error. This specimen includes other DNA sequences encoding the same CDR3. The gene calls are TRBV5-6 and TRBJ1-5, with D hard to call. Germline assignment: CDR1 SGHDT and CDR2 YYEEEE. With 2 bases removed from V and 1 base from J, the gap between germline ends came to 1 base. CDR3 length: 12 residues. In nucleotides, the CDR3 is TGTGCCAGCAGCTTAAGCAATCAGCCCCAGCATTTT. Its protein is CASSLSNQPQHF.

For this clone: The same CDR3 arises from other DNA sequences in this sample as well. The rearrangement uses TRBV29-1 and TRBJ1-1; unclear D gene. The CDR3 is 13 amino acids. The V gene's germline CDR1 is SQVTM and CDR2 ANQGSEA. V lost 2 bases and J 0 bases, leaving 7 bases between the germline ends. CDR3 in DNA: TGCAGCGTTGAACCGAGAATGAACACTGAAGCTTTCTTT. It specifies CSVEPRMNTEAFF.

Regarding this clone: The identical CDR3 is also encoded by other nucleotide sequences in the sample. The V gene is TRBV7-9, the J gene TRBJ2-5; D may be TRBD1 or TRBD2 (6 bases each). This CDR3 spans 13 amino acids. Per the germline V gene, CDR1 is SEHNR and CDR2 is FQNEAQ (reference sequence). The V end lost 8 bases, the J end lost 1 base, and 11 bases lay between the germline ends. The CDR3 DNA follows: TGTGCCAGCGCCGAGGGGGGCCAAGAGACCCAGTACTTC. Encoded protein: CASAEGGQETQYF.

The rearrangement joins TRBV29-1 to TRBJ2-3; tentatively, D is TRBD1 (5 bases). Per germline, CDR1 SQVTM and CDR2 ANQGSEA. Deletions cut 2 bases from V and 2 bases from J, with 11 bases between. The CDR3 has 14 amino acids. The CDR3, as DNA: TGCAGCGTTGAAAGGGGCAGCTACACAGATACGCAGTATTTT. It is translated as CSVERGSYTDTQYF.

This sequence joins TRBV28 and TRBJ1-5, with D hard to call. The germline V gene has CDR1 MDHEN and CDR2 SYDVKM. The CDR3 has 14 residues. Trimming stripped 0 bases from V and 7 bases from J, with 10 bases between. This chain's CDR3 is CASSLWASGQPQHF. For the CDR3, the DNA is TGTGCCAGCAGTTTATGGGCCTCTGGACAGCCCCAGCATTTT. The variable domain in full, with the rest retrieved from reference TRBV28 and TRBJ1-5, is DVKVTQSSRYLVKRTGEKVFLECVQDMDHENMFWYRQDPGLGLRLIYFSYDVKMKEKGDIPEGYSVSREKKERFSLILESASTNQTSMYLCASSLWASGQPQHFGDGTRLSIL.

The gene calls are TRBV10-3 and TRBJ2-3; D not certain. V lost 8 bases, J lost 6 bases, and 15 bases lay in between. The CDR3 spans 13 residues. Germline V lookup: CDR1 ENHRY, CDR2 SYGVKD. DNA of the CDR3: TGTGCCATCCGGCACGACGTGCGGGATACGCAGTATTTT. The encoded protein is CAIRHDVRDTQYF.

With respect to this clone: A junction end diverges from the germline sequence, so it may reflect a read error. CDR3 DNA sequence: TGTGCCAGCAGCCAAGACGTAGGTAGGGTCTTCTTC. Encoded protein: CASSQDVGRVFF. The rearrangement joins TRBV14 to TRBJ2-7; D is ambiguous. Germline V gene lookup returns CDR1 SGHDN and CDR2 FVKESK. CDR3 length: 12 amino acids.

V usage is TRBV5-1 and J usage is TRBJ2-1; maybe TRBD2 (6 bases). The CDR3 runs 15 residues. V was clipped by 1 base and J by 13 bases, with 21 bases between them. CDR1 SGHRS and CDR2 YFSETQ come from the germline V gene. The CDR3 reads CASSLYFGGITGQFF. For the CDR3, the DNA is TGCGCCAGCAGCTTGTATTTCGGCGGGATTACCGGACAGTTCTTC. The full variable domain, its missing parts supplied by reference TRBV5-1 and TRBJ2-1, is KAGVTQTPRYLIKTRGQQVTLSCSPISGHRSVSWYQQTPGQGLQFLFEYFSETQRNKGNFPGRFSGRQFSNSRSEMNVSTLELGDSALYLCASSLYFGGITGQFFGPGTRLTVL.

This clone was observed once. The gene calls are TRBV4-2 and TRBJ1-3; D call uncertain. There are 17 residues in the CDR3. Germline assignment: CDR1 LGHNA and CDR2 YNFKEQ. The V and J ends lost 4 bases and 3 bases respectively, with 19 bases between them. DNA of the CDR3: TGTGCCAGCAGCCTGCCTGGAAAGGAGGAGTTTGGAAACACCATATATTTT. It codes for CASSLPGKEEFGNTIYF.

Here the CDR3 DNA reads TGTGCCTGGAGTGTAAGGGGAAAAGGCTCCTACGAGCAGTACTTC. Translated, it gives CAWSVRGKGSYEQYF. J is TRBJ2-7 and V is TRBV30, with D possibly being TRBD1 (5 bases). Germline V gene sequence: CDR1 GTSNPN, CDR2 SVGIG (reference sequence). V was cut by 0 bases and J by 0 bases, with 12 bases left in between. This CDR3 has 15 residues.

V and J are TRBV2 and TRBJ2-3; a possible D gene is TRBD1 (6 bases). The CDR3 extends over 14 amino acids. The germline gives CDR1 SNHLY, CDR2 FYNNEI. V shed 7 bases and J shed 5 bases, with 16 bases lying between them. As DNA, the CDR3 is TGTGCCAGCACATTCGGGACATCTGGAGATACGCAGTATTTT. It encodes CASTFGTSGDTQYF.